Below, one TCR beta chain is given with its context. This clone occurred once. The clone's antigen remains unknown. No much larger clonotype is one base removed from it; base qualities were not supplied. TCRbeta CDR3 regions were amplified from genomic DNA by means of the immunoSEQ Assay, a bias-controlled multiplex PCR. As for the authors' bioinformatics: The number of nucleated cells in each sample was estimated from the amplification of reference gene primers within the assay. To quantify the absolute abundance of each unique TCRbeta CDR3 rearrangement, sequence reads were collapsed and filtered. For each sample, productive Simpson clonality was calculated by taking the square root of Simpson's diversity index across productive rearrangements. Imported from immuneACCESS, the table was reduced by TCRdb to in-frame sequences with V and J called. These copies leave out some clones; in studies compared against another copy, an unresolved V gene accounts for under half, and the cause of the remainder is not known. V and J calls and clone size are those listed in that table; D and trimming were worked out from the DNA. Within this sample are 200,000 to 250,000 clones, with 65% to 90% of them counted one time only. The ten largest clones take up 2.4% of the sample.

CDR3 length: 12 amino acids, cysteine to phenylalanine. Only the CDR3 DNA is retained, 36 bases long and in frame from the first base. V was cut back by 4 bases and J by 15 bases, leaving a gap of 17 bases between them. Based on the germline V gene, the CDR1 and CDR2 sequences are SGHDT and YYEEEE. The entry originates in a study of blood T cell repertoires in COVID-19 (dated by TCRdb to the early 2020s). Notes on the research overall: The collaborator samples originated in the United States, Italy and Spain and spanned the acute and convalescent phases of COVID-19. The dataset comprised deeply sampled blood TCRbeta repertoires from subjects exposed to, actively infected with, or recovered from COVID-19. A de-identified subject ID, COVID-19 status, age in years and sex were almost always included in the sample metadata. The material from the prospective study consisted of cDNA or gDNA derived from T cells, B-cell-depleted T cells, or PBMCs. Where available, HLA class I and class II types were obtained from metadata supplied by the sample provider rather than from assay-based typing. The repertoires were released in a freely available public database meant as a resource for research on the immune response to SARS-CoV-2. Samples came from the ongoing ImmuneRACE study (first 160 participants) plus 1,254 subjects from 6 global collaborators. General conclusions and limits of the study: Clinical and demographic metadata were provided uncurated, with the amount varying by source and participant.

One collaborating source in Seattle enrolled patients during active infection and followed them longitudinally through the course of disease. Each collaborating institution followed its own protocols to collect whole blood in K2EDTA tubes. For TCRbeta analysis, collaborators shipped samples in one of three forms: frozen whole blood, isolated PBMCs, or DNA extracted from either of those sample types. The sample was peripheral blood. Recombination joined TRBV5-6 with TRBJ2-1; a weak D assignment points to TRBD2 (5 bases agree). The clonotype comes from a woman between 70 and 85 years old with COVID-19, enrolled during active disease. The CDR3 corresponds to CASSLPRTRRFF. The DNA sequence is as follows: TGTGCCAGCAGCCTACCCCGGACTCGACGGTTCTTC.